The table lists the clone carrying this T cell receptor beta chain with a count of one. What it recognizes is unknown. Excluded were patients having autoimmune disease history or systemic immunosuppression. The data belong to a study of OX40 agonist ivuxolimab in advanced cancers. Findings and limits, study-wide: Among some nonresponders, normalized T-cell clonal expansion was also low. Partial responders treated at 0.1-3.0 mg/kg exhibited clonal expansion among the lowest measured.

Deletions cut 5 bases from V and 4 bases from J, with 14 bases between. Germline lookup yields CDR1 SGHTA and CDR2 FQGTGA. This CDR3 is built from 15 residues. Assay: immunoSEQ multiplex PCR; the TCRdb copy retains only in-frame clones and omits some. This table has about 82,000 clones, just over 85% appearing once. V gene TRBV7-3 combines with J gene TRBJ2-2; D tentatively reads TRBD1 or TRBD2 (5 bases each). The sequence was obtained from an adult with an advanced solid tumor such as melanoma, head and neck, liver or kidney cancer. Here the sequenced sample was CD4+ or CD8+ T cells sorted from blood, taken in a trial of the OX40 agonist ivuxolimab. CDR3 DNA sequence: TGTGCCAGCAGCGTCCAGGGAGTTGGCACCGGGGAGCTGTTTTTT. It yields the protein CASSVQGVGTGELFF.